The clone carrying this TCR beta chain appeared a single time. Its target is not known. This CDR3 contains 17 residues. The germline V gene encodes CDR1 LNHDA and CDR2 SQIVND (reference sequence). Trimming removed 5 bases at V and 7 bases at J, with 21 bases between. This sample is drawn from a study of cytomegalovirus exposure and HLA in healthy donors. Overall study context: HLA-typed donors were the source of roughly 85 million unique TCRs held in an early data release. Study-wide findings and caveats: Presence/absence analyses assumed roughly uniform sequencing depth across donors. Later analysis indicated greater clonal expansion among HLA-associated TCR beta chains than among equally common other chains.

The PCR had 60 Vbeta and 13 Jbeta primers. Profiled with immunoSEQ multiplex PCR; TCRdb holds only in-frame clones, not every one. The profile shows about 140,000 clones, less than 9.5% of them singletons. Donors consisted of healthy bone marrow donors. The chain uses TRBV19 and TRBJ1-6; D may be TRBD1 (6 bases). The source of this sequence is a male donor in good health and CMV-seronegative. Sequenced material: PBMCs. Here the CDR3 reads CASSLRGSWDTNSPLHF. CDR3 nucleotides: TGTGCCAGTAGTCTTCGCGGTTCTTGGGACACAAATTCACCCCTCCACTTT.